This T cell receptor beta chain was captured by sequencing in a study of radiation and T cells in renal cell carcinoma. Study-level background: Nephrectomy followed 15 Gy stereotactic body radiation by 4 weeks.

Study outcomes and limitations: Pretreatment tumor biopsies were lacking, so baseline clonotypes are unknown.

As regards this clone: Its antigen is undetermined.

The germline V gene encodes CDR1 MNHNS and CDR2 SASEGT. The junction had 11 bases not matched to a gene; V was cut back by 10 bases and J by 5 bases. CDR3 length equals 14 residues. As for time point: baseline pretreatment blood. Treatment here: 15 Gy SBRT to primary tumor, nephrectomy 4 weeks later. Blood was sampled at baseline, 2 weeks and 4 weeks after SBRT. Measured with immunoSEQ multiplex PCR; TCRdb has only the in-frame clones, and not every one. The sample yields roughly 150,000 clones, about 88% seen once. This sequence originates from a woman in her sixties or seventies with renal cell carcinoma. The specimen comprised blood, sampled from a patient whose treatment included radiotherapy and nephrectomy. This chain links TRBV6-1 with TRBJ2-3; TRBD2 matches at 8 bases. The CDR3: CATGWGGGRDTQYF. CDR3 nucleotide sequence: TGTGCCACCGGGTGGGGCGGGGGGAGAGATACGCAGTATTTT.